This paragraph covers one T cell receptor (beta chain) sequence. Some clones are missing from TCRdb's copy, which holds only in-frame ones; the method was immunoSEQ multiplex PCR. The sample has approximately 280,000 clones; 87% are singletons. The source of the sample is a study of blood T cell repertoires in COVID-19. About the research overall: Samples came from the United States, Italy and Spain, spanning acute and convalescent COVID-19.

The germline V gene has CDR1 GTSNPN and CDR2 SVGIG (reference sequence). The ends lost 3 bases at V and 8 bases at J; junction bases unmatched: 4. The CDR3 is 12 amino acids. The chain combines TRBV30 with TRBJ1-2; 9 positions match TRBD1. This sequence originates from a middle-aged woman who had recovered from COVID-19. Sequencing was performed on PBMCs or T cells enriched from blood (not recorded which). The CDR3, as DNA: TGTGCCTGGAGAACAGGGGGCGGGGGCTACACCTTC. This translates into CAWRTGGGGYTF.